This paragraph covers one T cell receptor (beta chain) sequence. Its binding antigen is unknown. No much larger clone exists at a distance of one base, and base qualities are not known. In this study, focal radiation therapy paired with CTLA-4 blockade (ipilimumab) was tested in patients who had chemo-refractory metastatic non-small-cell lung cancer. The CDR3 holds 16 amino acids from the cysteine to the phenylalanine. Only the CDR3 part of the read is kept: 48 bases, read in frame from the first base. A distance of 15 bases separates the germline ends of V and J, which lose 3 bases and 3 bases respectively. CDR1 and CDR2 were assigned from the germline V gene (reference sequence) as LNHDA and SQIVND. The method was the immunoSEQ multiplex PCR assay. TCRdb limited this immuneACCESS table to in-frame rearrangements with V and J called. A share of clones is missing; checked studies link under half to unresolved V genes, and the rest is unexplained. The sample table lists about 49,000 clones, 70% to 90% of them with a count of one. The biggest ten clones account for about 30% of the sample.

This specimen comes from a study of radiotherapy plus CTLA-4 blockade in lung cancer (dated by TCRdb to 2016 to 2019). Regarding the study in general: Among enrolled patients, 15% to 20% had an objective response and around 33% reached disease control. Overall results and qualifications from the work: After treatment with radiotherapy and ipilimumab, TCR clones that originated in tumors expanded in peripheral blood. The strongest predictors of response, as reported, were early dynamic changes in blood T cell clones along with a rise in serum interferon-beta after radiation.

The clonotype originates from a human donor with non-small cell lung cancer whose response to radiotherapy plus ipilimumab could not be evaluated. The specimen was peripheral blood, collected from a patient treated with radiotherapy plus ipilimumab. The V and J segments used are TRBV19 and TRBJ1-5, and TRBD1 may be the D gene, going by 6 matching bases. CDR3 reads: CASSIFSRDTNQPQHF. DNA sequence: TGTGCCAGTAGTATCTTCTCCCGGGACACCAATCAGCCCCAGCATTTT.